A single sample gave rise to the 18 T cell receptor beta chains below, sequenced in a study of blood T cells in healthy people across ages. Through a sample-barcoded 5' primer and a J-beta primer mix, a second PCR was run for about 6 to 11 cycles. One entry per CDR3 protein results from TCRdb running MiXCR on the 5' RACE reads. The sample yields under 1,000,000 distinct CDR3 sequences, less than 60% seen once. Specimen: blood. The receptors come from a man older than 75 in good health.

The chain has TRBV20-1 and TRBJ1-6, with D hard to call. There are 15 residues in the CDR3. The V gene's germline CDR1 is DFQATT and CDR2 SNEGSKA (reference sequence). V lost 4 bases and J 5 bases, leaving 15 bases between the germline ends. CDR3 sequence (DNA): TGCAGTGCTATCGGACGGAATCGGGATAATTCACCCCTCCACTTT. As protein: CSAIGRNRDNSPLHF.

The chain links TRBV20-1 to TRBJ2-2; 7 bases agree with TRBD2. The CDR3 has 19 residues. The germline CDR1 and CDR2 sequences are DFQATT and SNEGSKA (reference sequence). Unmatched junction bases numbered 20, after V lost 0 bases and J lost 7 bases. The CDR3 nucleotides read TGCAGTGCTAGAGATCCTCAGAAACGGACTCCCTCGGGAGGCGGGGAGCTGTTTTTT. This codes for CSARDPQKRTPSGGGELFF.

This clonotype was recorded at least ten times. The chain employs TRBV29-1 and TRBJ2-1; D not certain. With 8 bases removed from V and 7 bases from J, the gap between germline ends came to 12 bases. This CDR3 has 11 residues. Germline V lookup: CDR1 SQVTM, CDR2 ANQGSEA. Here the CDR3 DNA reads TGCAGCAATACTTTAGGTAATGAGCAGTTCTTC. Amino acid sequence: CSNTLGNEQFF.

V and J are TRBV27 and TRBJ2-5; 10 positions agree with TRBD2. With V trimmed by 7 bases and J by 11 bases, 10 bases remained unmatched. The germline V gene has CDR1 MNHEY and CDR2 SMNVEV (reference sequence). The CDR3 length is 13 residues. The CDR3 DNA is TGTGCCAGCACTAGCGGGGGATACAATGAGCAGTACTTC. Protein: CASTSGGYNEQYF.

V and J are TRBV2 and TRBJ2-3; TRBD2 matches 9 bases. CDR3 length: 16 amino acids. Germline V lookup: CDR1 SNHLY, CDR2 FYNNEI. V was clipped by 7 bases and J by 1 base; unmatched bases: 9. The CDR3, as DNA: TGTGCCAGCAAACTCCTAGCGGGGAAGGGCACAGATACGCAGTATTTT. It specifies CASKLLAGKGTDTQYF.

V and J are TRBV7-9 and TRBJ2-7; 8 bases are shared with TRBD2. The CDR3 covers 15 residues. V shed 3 bases and J 3 bases; nucleotides not matched to a gene: 7. CDR1 and CDR2 (germline): SEHNR, FQNEAQ (reference sequence). The CDR3 nucleotides are TGTGCCAGCAGCTTTTCAGCGGGGGACTTCTACGAGCAGTACTTC. Encoded protein: CASSFSAGDFYEQYF.

This chain uses TRBV7-3 with TRBJ2-1, with TRBD1 matching 9 bases. V trimming: 2 bases; J trimming: 7 bases; junction bases outside the gene matches: 12. Per the germline V gene, CDR1 is SGHTA and CDR2 is FQGTGA. This CDR3 is built from 17 residues. In nucleotides, the CDR3 is TGTGCCAGCAGCTTAGGTATGAAGGGACAGGGAATGAATGAGCAGTTCTTC. Translated: CASSLGMKGQGMNEQFF.

This clonotype was seen a few times. The chain uses TRBV6-6 and TRBJ1-1; no definite D call. There are 14 residues in the CDR3. V was shortened by 7 bases and J by 6 bases, with 18 bases between the two germline ends. CDR1 MNHNY and CDR2 SVGAGI come from the germline V gene (reference sequence). The CDR3 protein is CASKRNGVAAEAFF. In nucleotides, the CDR3 is TGTGCCAGCAAAAGGAACGGGGTGGCCGCTGAAGCTTTCTTT.

This clonotype has a handful of counts. The chain carries TRBV7-2 and TRBJ2-7, with TRBD2 identical over 13 bases. V trimming: 3 bases; J trimming: 5 bases; junction bases outside the gene matches: 7. Germline lookup yields CDR1 SGHTA and CDR2 FQGNSA. CDR3 length equals 16 residues. The CDR3 DNA follows: TGTGCCAGCAGCTTCCGACTAGCGGGAGGAGGTGACGAGCAGTACTTC. This codes for CASSFRLAGGGDEQYF.

This clonotype was detected only a few times. The gene calls are TRBV28 and TRBJ2-1, with 7 bases lining up with TRBD1. Germline lookup yields CDR1 MDHEN and CDR2 SYDVKM. The CDR3 sequence is 15 residues long. Trimming cost V 2 bases and J 6 bases; bases outside gene matches: 7. CDR3 in amino acids: CASSLMTGSANEQFF. In DNA form, the CDR3 reads TGTGCCAGCAGTTTAATGACAGGGAGCGCCAATGAGCAGTTCTTC. Full variable domain (rest looked up from reference TRBV28 and TRBJ2-1): DVKVTQSSRYLVKRTGEKVFLECVQDMDHENMFWYRQDPGLGLRLIYFSYDVKMKEKGDIPEGYSVSREKKERFSLILESASTNQTSMYLCASSLMTGSANEQFFGPGTRLTVL.

This rearrangement joins TRBV12-3 or TRBV12-4 to TRBJ1-3; possible D gene TRBD1, 5 bases. Trimming shortened V by 5 bases and J by 2 bases, and 7 bases separated the two germline ends. The CDR3 is 13 residues long. CDR3 loop: CASSLDTGNTIYF. The CDR3 nucleotides read TGTGCCAGCAGTCTGGACACTGGAAACACCATATATTTT.

This clonotype occurred a few times. This chain joins TRBV20-1 and TRBJ2-7; a weak D match, TRBD2 (7 bases). V was clipped by 3 bases and J by 1 base, with 19 bases between them. Germline CDR1 is DFQATT and CDR2 is SNEGSKA (reference sequence). This CDR3 has 16 residues. CDR3 amino acids: CSASPWGRERSYEQYF. The CDR3 DNA reads TGCAGTGCTAGCCCGTGGGGGCGGGAGAGATCCTACGAGCAGTACTTC.

This clonotype was counted ten times or more. This clone may be a read error of a much larger clone one base away. The chain joins TRBV2 to TRBJ2-1, with TRBD2 identical over 8 bases. The length of the CDR3 is 14 residues. In germline, CDR1 is SNHLY, CDR2 FYNNEI. V dropped 8 bases and J dropped 8; count of bases not matched to a gene: 11. The CDR3 is CASEGRAGVYEQFF. In nucleotides, the CDR3 is TGTGCCAGCGAGGGACGAGCGGGAGTATATGAGCAGTTCTTC.

This clonotype was counted a few times. A much larger clone lies a single base off, so this may be a read error. The chain has TRBV7-3 and TRBJ2-7; D is uncertain. The germline gives CDR1 SGHTA, CDR2 FQGTGA. This CDR3 has 14 residues. V was trimmed by 8 bases and J by 0 bases, leaving 14 bases between them. The CDR3 loop is CASRATKDSYEQYF. CDR3 nucleotide sequence: TGTGCCAGCCGCGCAACCAAGGACTCCTACGAGCAGTACTTC.

The DNA of the CDR3 is TGTGCCAGCAGCGCTAGGGAAATCACAGGGGTTACAGATACGCAGTATTTT. Its translation is CASSAREITGVTDTQYF. The chain carries TRBV7-9 and TRBJ2-3; 7 nucleotides line up with TRBD1. Germline V gives CDR1 SEHNR, CDR2 FQNEAQ (reference sequence). CDR3 size: 17 residues. V dropped 5 bases and J dropped 3; count of bases not matched to a gene: 14.

The rearrangement uses TRBV12-3 or TRBV12-4 and TRBJ2-2; a possible D gene is TRBD2 (6 bases). Trimming took off 6 bases at V and 3 bases at J, with 8 bases between the two ends. The CDR3 is made up of 13 amino acids. As DNA, the CDR3 is TGTGCCAGCAGAAGGGAGGACACCGGGGAGCTGTTTTTT. Its protein is CASRREDTGELFF.

There are many counts of this clonotype. The chain is built from TRBV10-3 and TRBJ2-7; D is unresolved. Germline-derived CDR1 and CDR2 are ENHRY and SYGVKD. The CDR3 has 12 amino acids. Trimming left V 3 bases short and J 2 bases short, with 5 bases between. As DNA, the CDR3 is TGTGCCATCAGTGAAGAGACCTACGAGCAGTACTTC. Protein: CAISEETYEQYF.

The chain links TRBV29-1 to TRBJ2-7; D remains ambiguous. The CDR3 totals 11 residues. CDR1 SQVTM and CDR2 ANQGSEA come from the germline V gene. Trimming stripped 3 bases from V and 5 bases from J, with 8 bases between. CDR3 in DNA: TGCAGCGTTGAGAATAACCACGAGCAGTACTTC. Its protein is CSVENNHEQYF.